The next 15 T cell receptor beta chains were all read from a single sample in a study of blood T cell repertoires in COVID-19 (dated by TCRdb to 2018 to 2021). To prepare the library, the immunoSEQ multiplex PCR assay was applied. The clones in this table, taken by TCRdb from immuneACCESS, are in-frame only. Not every clone is retained; where verified, under half of the shortfall comes from an unresolved V gene, and the cause of the rest is unknown. Here the sample has tens of thousands of clones; 88% occur a single time. In total, the top ten clones hold around 3.7% of the sample. Sequencing was carried out using peripheral blood. Every receptor here comes from a human donor in a cohort sampled during active COVID-19.

V gene TRBV29-1 combines with J gene TRBJ2-7; 8 bases line up with TRBD1. Germline trimming cut 6 bases from V and 7 bases from J; bases unmatched to any gene: 8. The germline CDR1 and CDR2 sequences are SQVTM and ANQGSEA. This CDR3 has 12 amino acids. The CDR3 here is CSVIRTGREQYF. CDR3 nucleotide sequence: TGCAGCGTGATTCGGACAGGGAGGGAGCAGTACTTC.

J is TRBJ2-6 and V is TRBV9; D possibly corresponds to TRBD1 (6 bases). Germline V gives CDR1 SGDLS, CDR2 YYNGEE. The CDR3 runs 15 residues. V shed 4 bases and J shed 0 bases, with 8 bases lying between them. CDR3 DNA: TGTGCCAGCAGCCGAGGGGGCTCTGGGGCCAACGTCCTGACTTTC. This gives the protein CASSRGGSGANVLTF.

The chain recombines TRBV19 with TRBJ1-3; tentatively, D is TRBD1 (6 bases). Deletions cut 7 bases from V and 4 bases from J, with 17 bases between. The CDR3 runs 15 residues. Germline CDR1 LNHDA, CDR2 SQIVND (reference sequence). For the CDR3, the DNA is TGTGCCAGTAAATTCTTGGACAGCTCAGGAAACACCATATATTTT. This sequence encodes CASKFLDSSGNTIYF.

V is TRBV5-1 and J is TRBJ2-3, with 11 positions matching TRBD1. CDR1 and CDR2 (germline): SGHRS, YFSETQ. Trimming removed 2 bases from V and 5 bases from J; junction bases left unmatched: 4. The CDR3 loop spans 15 amino acids. The CDR3 is CASSLGTGGVDTQYF. CDR3 sequence (DNA): TGCGCCAGCAGCTTAGGGACAGGGGGAGTAGATACGCAGTATTTT.

This clone has only a few counts. This chain uses TRBV5-4 with TRBJ2-7, with 15 bases identical to TRBD2. V was pared by 4 bases and J by 6 bases, with 5 bases of the junction left unmatched. The CDR3 loop spans 15 amino acids. Germline V gene data show CDR1 as SGHNT and CDR2 as YYREEE (reference sequence). CDR3 coding DNA: TGTGCCAGCAGCGGCCTGGGACTAGCGGGAGGCGAGCAGTACTTC. Amino acids: CASSGLGLAGGEQYF.

This chain uses TRBV28 with TRBJ1-1; D remains ambiguous. V was cut by 6 bases and J by 6 bases, with 23 bases left in between. The CDR3 runs to 16 residues. Germline CDR1 and CDR2: MDHEN and SYDVKM. For the CDR3, the DNA is TGTGCCAGCAGGACTCCTAGTGGTGTCGGGGTCCCTGAAGCTTTCTTT. Amino acids: CASRTPSGVGVPEAFF.

The chain couples TRBV7-6 to TRBJ2-7; TRBD1 matches at 8 bases. The CDR3 totals 15 residues. The V gene end was trimmed by 2 bases and the J gene end by 3 bases; junction bases not matched to a gene: 6. From germline, CDR1 is SGHVS and CDR2 FNYEAQ. The CDR3, as DNA: TGTGCCAGCAGCTTACAGGACAGGGCTGGCTACGAGCAGTACTTC. This encodes CASSLQDRAGYEQYF.

CDR3: CASSSRQGAYHQVVNVLTF. The CDR3 DNA is TGTGCCAGCAGTTCCCGACAGGGGGCTTACCATCAGGTGGTCAACGTCCTGACTTTC. The rearrangement links TRBV27 to TRBJ2-6; 10 nucleotides agree with TRBD1. The CDR3 is 19 residues long. Germline loops: CDR1 MNHEY, CDR2 SMNVEV (reference sequence). The trim removed 4 bases at V and 9 bases at J, leaving 18 bases unmatched.

The chain links TRBV30 to TRBJ2-1; the match to TRBD2 covers 7 bases. Germline CDR1 is GTSNPN and CDR2 is SVGIG (reference sequence). Unmatched junction bases numbered 10, after V lost 2 bases and J lost 6 bases. The CDR3 extends over 15 amino acids. The CDR3 protein is CAWSPRGTIANEQFF. CDR3 nucleotide sequence: TGTGCCTGGAGTCCCCGCGGGACTATTGCCAATGAGCAGTTCTTC.

V is TRBV19 and J is TRBJ1-6, with TRBD1 matching 8 bases. The CDR3 is 13 residues long. Germline V gene lookup returns CDR1 LNHDA and CDR2 SQIVND (reference sequence). J gave up 9 bases and V 4 bases, and 2 bases lay outside the gene matches. CDR3 region: CASSTGGASPLHF. As DNA, the CDR3 is TGTGCCAGTAGTACAGGGGGCGCTTCACCCCTCCACTTT.

V and J are TRBV5-5 and TRBJ2-7; 8 nucleotides match TRBD2. The CDR3 loop spans 18 amino acids. CDR1 and CDR2 from the germline V gene are SGHKS and YYEKEE (reference sequence). V shed 3 bases and J 0 bases; nucleotides not matched to a gene: 14. The CDR3 coding sequence is TGTGCCAGCAGCTCCAGAGGGCTAGCGGGTGGAAGCTCCTACGAGCAGTACTTC. Its protein is CASSSRGLAGGSSYEQYF.

The V call is TRBV7-6, the J call TRBJ2-5, with 7 bases matching TRBD2. The germline V gene has CDR1 SGHVS and CDR2 FNYEAQ. The CDR3 extends over 14 amino acids. V lost 8 bases to trimming and J lost 1 base; unmatched junction nucleotides: 7. The CDR3 protein is CASGISGGQETQYF. CDR3 nucleotide sequence: TGTGCCAGCGGGATTTCGGGGGGCCAAGAGACCCAGTACTTC.

This chain joins TRBV27 and TRBJ2-3; D is perhaps TRBD2 (5 bases). Germline V gene sequence: CDR1 MNHEY, CDR2 SMNVEV (reference sequence). The CDR3 consists of 14 residues. V shed 1 base and J shed 1 base, with 6 bases lying between them. The CDR3 sequence: CASSLFSGTDTQYF. For the CDR3, the DNA is TGTGCCAGCAGTTTATTTAGCGGCACAGATACGCAGTATTTT.

CDR3 coding DNA: TGCAGTTTAGCGGGAGTCTACGAGCAGTACTTC. Translation gives CSLAGVYEQYF. The chain recombines TRBV20-1 with TRBJ2-7; 9 positions match TRBD2. The CDR3 covers 11 residues. Unmatched junction bases numbered 2, after V lost 8 bases and J lost 3 bases. Germline CDR1 reads DFQATT; CDR2 reads SNEGSKA (reference sequence).

This sequence joins TRBV6-2 or TRBV6-3 and TRBJ2-3; 7 bases agree with TRBD2. The CDR3 spans 18 residues. The trim removed 4 bases at V and 6 bases at J, leaving 19 bases unmatched. Germline V gene sequence: CDR1 MNHEY, CDR2 SVGEGT. CDR3 residues: CASSFRPERGTSGDTQYF. CDR3 in DNA: TGTGCCAGCAGTTTCAGACCGGAGCGGGGCACTTCTGGGGATACGCAGTATTTT.